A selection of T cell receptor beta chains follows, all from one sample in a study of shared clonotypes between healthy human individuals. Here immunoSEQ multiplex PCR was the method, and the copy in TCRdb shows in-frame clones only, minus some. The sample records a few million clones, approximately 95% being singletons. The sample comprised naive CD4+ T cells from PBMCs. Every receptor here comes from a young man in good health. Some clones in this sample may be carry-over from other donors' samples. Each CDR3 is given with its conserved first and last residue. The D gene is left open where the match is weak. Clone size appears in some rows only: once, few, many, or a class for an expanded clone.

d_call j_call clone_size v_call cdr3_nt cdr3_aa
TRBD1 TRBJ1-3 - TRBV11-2 TGTGCCAGCAGCAAGCCGGGACAGGGCTCCGGAAACACCATATATTTT CASSKPGQGSGNTIYF
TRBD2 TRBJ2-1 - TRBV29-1 TGCAGCGTTGGAGGGAGGGCCGCCTACAATGAGCAGTTCTTC CSVGGRAAYNEQFF
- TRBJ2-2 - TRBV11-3 TGTGCCAGCAGCCGAGGGGGGACAATAACCGGGGAGCTGTTTTTT CASSRGGTITGELFF
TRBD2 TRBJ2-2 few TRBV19 TGTGCCACTACTAGCGGGAGGGCCCGGGAGCTGTTTTTT CATTSGRARELFF
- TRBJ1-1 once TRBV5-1 TGCGCCAGCAGCTTGGTGTCGGGACACCGAAACACTGAAGCTTTCTTT CASSLVSGHRNTEAFF
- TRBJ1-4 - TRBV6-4 TGTGCCAGCACTAGGTCGTTCCGGAGGGTGGGAGAAAAACTGTTTTTT CASTRSFRRVGEKLFF
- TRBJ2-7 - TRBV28 TGTGCCAGCCAACAGGTGTACTACGAGCAGTACTTC CASQQVYYEQYF
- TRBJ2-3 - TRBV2 TGTGCCAGCGGGCTGACCCAGTCCACAGATACGCAGTATTTT CASGLTQSTDTQYF
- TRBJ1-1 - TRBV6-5 TGTGCCAGCACCGGACGGTCTTCTGGCACTGAAGCTTTCTTT CASTGRSSGTEAFF
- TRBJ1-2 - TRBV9 TGTGCCAGCAGCGTCCAGGGAGCTAACTATGGCTACACCTTC CASSVQGANYGYTF
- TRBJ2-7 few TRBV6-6 TGTGCCAGCAGTTTCGGGGTATACGAGCAGTACTTC CASSFGVYEQYF
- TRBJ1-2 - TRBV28 TGTGCCAGCAGTTTAGACGGTTACTATGGCTACACCTTC CASSLDGYYGYTF
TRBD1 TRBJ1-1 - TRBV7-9 TGTGCCAGCAGCCGACCCCTCGGGACAGGGGGCTCCATGAACACTGAAGCTTTCTTT CASSRPLGTGGSMNTEAFF
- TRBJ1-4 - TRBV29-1 TGCAGCGTTGTCGGGAGTGCCACTAATGAAAAACTGTTTTTT CSVVGSATNEKLFF
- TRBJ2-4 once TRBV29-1 TGCAGCGTTCGGGGGTTCGGCAAAAACATTCAGTACTTC CSVRGFGKNIQYF
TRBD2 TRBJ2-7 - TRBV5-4 TGTGCCAGCAGCAGAAAGGCTAACCCCGGGGGGGGGTTTATCTACGAGCAGTACTTC CASSRKANPGGGFIYEQYF
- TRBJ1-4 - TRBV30 TGTGCCTGGTCCCCCTGGGCCACTAATGAAAAACTGTTTTTT CAWSPWATNEKLFF
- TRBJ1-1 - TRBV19 TGTGCCAGTAGTATCAGAACTGGGGGCCAACCTAGAGAAGCTTTCTTT CASSIRTGGQPREAFF
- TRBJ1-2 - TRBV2 TGTGCCAGCAGTGAAGCGCGGCGGGTTGGTGGCTACACCTTC CASSEARRVGGYTF
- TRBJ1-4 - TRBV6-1 TGTGCCAGCAGCGGGACACCTGATGAAAAACTGTTTTTT CASSGTPDEKLFF
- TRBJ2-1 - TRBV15 TGTGCCACCAGCAGTCGGGGCAATGAGCAGTTCTTC CATSSRGNEQFF
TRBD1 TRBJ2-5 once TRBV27 TGTGCCAGCAGACACACAGGGGCCCCTGGGACCCAGTACTTC CASRHTGAPGTQYF
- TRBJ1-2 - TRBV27 TGTGCCAGCAGGTTGAGGGCGCGGTCTTCTAAAGGCTACACCTTC CASRLRARSSKGYTF
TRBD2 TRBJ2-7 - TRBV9 TGTGCCAGCAGCTTAAGCCCAAAGCGGGAGGAGACCTACGAGCAGTACTTC CASSLSPKREETYEQYF
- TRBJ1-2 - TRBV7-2 TGTGCCAGCAGCTTAGCGCTGACGGGACGGGGCTACACCTTC CASSLALTGRGYTF
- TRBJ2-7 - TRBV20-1 TGCAGTGCTAGGTCTTACGGGCAGTACTTC CSARSYGQYF
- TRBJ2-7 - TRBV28 TGTGCCAGCACCAGGTATGTCGGCTCCTACGAGCAGTACTTC CASTRYVGSYEQYF
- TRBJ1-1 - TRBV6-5 TGTGCCAGCAGTCACCCAGGGGAGAACACTGAAGCTTTCTTT CASSHPGENTEAFF
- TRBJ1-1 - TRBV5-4 TGTGCCAGCAGTTCGACGGGGGTCGCCGGCACTGAAGCTTTCTTT CASSSTGVAGTEAFF
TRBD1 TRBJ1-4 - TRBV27 TGTGCCAGCAGTTTCCGAGGGACAGCTCTTTTTAATGAAAAACTGTTTTTT CASSFRGTALFNEKLFF
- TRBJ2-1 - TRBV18 TGTGCCAGCTTCGTGGGAGAAGGTGAGCAGTTCTTC CASFVGEGEQFF
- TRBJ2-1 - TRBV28 TGTGCCAGCAGTTTAAATATGGGGGAGCAGTTCTTC CASSLNMGEQFF
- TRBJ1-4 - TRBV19 TGTGCTAACTTGCGGGCAACTAATGAAAAACTGTTTTTT CANLRATNEKLFF
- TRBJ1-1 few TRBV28 TGTGCCAGCAGTTTGACAGGACTAGCTTTCTTT CASSLTGLAFF
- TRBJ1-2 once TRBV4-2 TGTGCCAGCAGCCTCTATAATCAACGAGGGGTGGGGAACTATGGCTACACCTTC CASSLYNQRGVGNYGYTF
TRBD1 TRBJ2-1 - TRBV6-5 TGTGCCAGCAGTTACAAGGGGGCAGCATACAATGAGCAGTTCTTC CASSYKGAAYNEQFF
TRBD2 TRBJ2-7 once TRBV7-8 TGTGCCAGCAGCCCGGGGGGACTAGCGGAGCGTGGCGAGCAGTACTTC CASSPGGLAERGEQYF
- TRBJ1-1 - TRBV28 TGTGCCAGCAGTCGGAAACCACGGGGGCCGGGGACTGAAGCTTTCTTT CASSRKPRGPGTEAFF
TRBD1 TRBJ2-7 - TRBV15 TGTGCCACCAGCGCGACAGGGGACCGCCTCACCAACGAGCAGTACTTC CATSATGDRLTNEQYF
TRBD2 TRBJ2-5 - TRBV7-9 TGTGCCAGCAGCTCATTAGCGGGAGGGCCCTTAGAGACCCAGTACTTC CASSSLAGGPLETQYF
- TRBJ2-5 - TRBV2 TGTGCCAGCACGGTCGACGGAATGTACCAAGAGACCCAGTACTTC CASTVDGMYQETQYF
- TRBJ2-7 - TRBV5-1 TGCGCCAGCAGCTTGGCTCTGACAGGCAACCCCTACGAGCAGTACTTC CASSLALTGNPYEQYF
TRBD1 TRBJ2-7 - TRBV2 TGTGCCAGCAGTGATAGGAGACAGGGAGTTAGTCAGTACTTC CASSDRRQGVSQYF
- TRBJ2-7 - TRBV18 TGTGCCAGCTCACCAAGTAGCGACGAGCAGTACTTC CASSPSSDEQYF
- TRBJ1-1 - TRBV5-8 TGTGCCAGCAGCTTATGGACTGATCCACGTAGGGCTTTCTTT CASSLWTDPRRAFF
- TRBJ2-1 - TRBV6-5 TGTGCCAGCAGTTTTCGCACCGGGACTGCTTTTAGTGAGCAGTTCTTC CASSFRTGTAFSEQFF
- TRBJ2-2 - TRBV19 TGTGCCAGTAGTATTTTGGCGGGATTCGGCGGGGAGCTGTTTTTT CASSILAGFGGELFF
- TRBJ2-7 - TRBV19 TGTGCCAGTAGTAGTAGGAATCACTACGAGCAGTACTTC CASSSRNHYEQYF
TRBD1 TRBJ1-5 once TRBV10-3 TGTGCCAGCTCGCGGGACAGGGAGAATCAGCCCCAGCATTTT CASSRDRENQPQHF
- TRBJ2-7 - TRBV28 TGTGCCAGCGGCGGGAACTACTACGAGCAGTACTTC CASGGNYYEQYF
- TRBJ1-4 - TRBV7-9 TGTGCCAGCAGCCGAGGACGGGGTAATGAAAAACTGTTTTTT CASSRGRGNEKLFF
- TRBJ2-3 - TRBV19 TGTGCCATTAAACGCTCCGGACACTACACAGATACGCAGTATTTT CAIKRSGHYTDTQYF